These T cell receptor beta chains were read from a single sample in a study of molecular identifiers for immune sequencing clone quantification. TCRdb itself ran the PCR reads through MiXCR, one entry per CDR3 protein. The data contain tens of thousands of distinct CDR3 sequences, around 25% of them singletons. The sequenced sample consisted of naive CD8+ T cells from blood, with Jurkat cell RNA spiked in. These TCRs come from a human donor in good health. Some libraries in this study had Jurkat cell RNA spiked in. The CDR3 runs from the conserved cysteine through the conserved F or W. Fields, in order: clone size, D gene, J gene, V gene, CDR3 protein, CDR3 DNA. D genes are given only for firm matches. Clone size is given for some rows only: seen once, a few or many times, or a class if the clone is expanded.

abundance: many; d_gene: NA; j_gene: TRBJ2-1; v_gene: TRBV29-1; CDR3aa: CSVEGDNDTYNEQFF; CDR3nt: TGCAGCGTTGAGGGGGACAACGACACCTACAATGAGCAGTTCTTC
abundance: few; d_gene: NA; j_gene: TRBJ1-2; v_gene: TRBV3-1; CDR3aa: CASSQDAGGYYGYTF; CDR3nt: TGTGCCAGCAGCCAAGACGCCGGAGGATACTATGGCTACACCTTC
abundance: many; d_gene: NA; j_gene: TRBJ2-3; v_gene: TRBV4-3; CDR3aa: CASSQGSTADTQYF; CDR3nt: TGCGCCAGCAGCCAAGGTAGTACCGCAGATACGCAGTATTTT
abundance: many; d_gene: NA; j_gene: TRBJ1-2; v_gene: TRBV7-9; CDR3aa: CASSPPTKPYGYTF; CDR3nt: TGTGCCAGTTCGCCGCCAACAAAACCCTATGGCTACACCTTC
abundance: many; d_gene: NA; j_gene: TRBJ2-3; v_gene: TRBV6-5; CDR3aa: CASLRRGRSTDTQYF; CDR3nt: TGTGCCAGCCTCCGGCGGGGCCGGAGCACAGATACGCAGTATTTT
abundance: many; d_gene: NA; j_gene: TRBJ2-3; v_gene: TRBV6-5; CDR3aa: CASSALPGRSTDTQYF; CDR3nt: TGTGCCAGCAGTGCCCTGCCGGGACGGAGCACAGATACGCAGTATTTT
abundance: many; d_gene: TRBD1; j_gene: TRBJ1-2; v_gene: TRBV6-6; CDR3aa: CASSYAQGAEGYTF; CDR3nt: TGTGCCAGCAGTTATGCTCAGGGGGCAGAAGGCTACACCTTC
abundance: many; d_gene: TRBD1; j_gene: TRBJ2-4; v_gene: TRBV7-9; CDR3aa: CASSSSTGRENIQYF; CDR3nt: TGTGCCAGCAGCTCGTCGACAGGGAGAGAAAACATTCAGTACTTC
abundance: NA; d_gene: TRBD1; j_gene: TRBJ2-7; v_gene: TRBV5-1; CDR3aa: CASSWTGGSNAQYF; CDR3nt: TGCGCCAGCAGCTGGACAGGGGGCTCTAACGCGCAGTACTTC
abundance: many; d_gene: TRBD1; j_gene: TRBJ1-1; v_gene: TRBV19; CDR3aa: CASRRRGQPGTEAFF; CDR3nt: TGTGCCAGTAGAAGAAGGGGACAGCCGGGCACTGAAGCTTTCTTT
abundance: many; d_gene: NA; j_gene: TRBJ1-1; v_gene: TRBV7-9; CDR3aa: CASSLSGSNTEAFF; CDR3nt: TGTGCCAGCAGCTTATCTGGCAGCAACACTGAAGCTTTCTTT
abundance: few; d_gene: NA; j_gene: TRBJ2-2; v_gene: TRBV11-2; CDR3aa: CASSLPFGTGELFF; CDR3nt: TGTGCCAGCAGCTTACCGTTCGGCACCGGGGAGCTGTTTTTT
abundance: once; d_gene: TRBD1; j_gene: TRBJ2-3; v_gene: TRBV29-1; CDR3aa: CTPGPDRGTDTQYF; CDR3nt: TGCACCCCGGGACCTGACAGGGGTACCGATACGCAGTATTTT
abundance: many; d_gene: TRBD2; j_gene: TRBJ2-1; v_gene: TRBV4-3; CDR3aa: CASSQISGGAYEQFF; CDR3nt: TGCGCCAGCAGCCAAATTAGCGGGGGGGCCTATGAGCAGTTCTTC
abundance: NA; d_gene: NA; j_gene: TRBJ2-6; v_gene: TRBV7-8; CDR3aa: CANTPGLQGASGANVLTF; CDR3nt: TGTGCCAACACCCCCGGCTTACAAGGGGCGTCTGGGGCCAACGTCCTGACTTTC
abundance: many; d_gene: NA; j_gene: TRBJ2-3; v_gene: TRBV27; CDR3aa: CASSLFYLQGTDTQYF; CDR3nt: TGTGCCAGCAGTTTATTTTACCTCCAAGGAACAGATACGCAGTATTTT
abundance: many; d_gene: NA; j_gene: TRBJ2-5; v_gene: TRBV7-9; CDR3aa: CASSEILPLGGQETQYF; CDR3nt: TGTGCCAGCAGCGAAATATTACCCCTGGGGGGCCAAGAGACCCAGTACTTC
abundance: many; d_gene: NA; j_gene: TRBJ2-1; v_gene: TRBV27; CDR3aa: CASSFAGLVNEQFF; CDR3nt: TGTGCCAGCAGTTTCGCAGGGTTGGTCAATGAGCAGTTCTTC
abundance: NA; d_gene: NA; j_gene: TRBJ2-1; v_gene: TRBV11-2; CDR3aa: CASIAGASDNEQLF; CDR3nt: TGTGCCAGCATTGCGGGGGCCTCCGACAATGAGCAGTTGTTC
abundance: NA; d_gene: NA; j_gene: TRBJ2-2; v_gene: TRBV9; CDR3aa: CASSINPGAQFF; CDR3nt: TGTGCCAGCAGCATTAACCCCGGGGCGCAGTTTTTT
abundance: many; d_gene: NA; j_gene: TRBJ2-1; v_gene: TRBV29-1; CDR3aa: CSSIQRNYNEQFF; CDR3nt: TGCAGTAGTATACAGAGGAACTACAATGAGCAGTTCTTC
abundance: NA; d_gene: TRBD1; j_gene: TRBJ2-7; v_gene: TRBV12-3/TRBV12-4; CDR3aa: CASAWTGYEQCF; CDR3nt: TGTGCCAGCGCCTGGACAGGCTACGAGCAGTGCTTC
abundance: few; d_gene: TRBD1; j_gene: TRBJ1-2; v_gene: TRBV6-5; CDR3aa: CASSYQTGDGYTF; CDR3nt: TGTGCCAGCAGTTACCAGACAGGGGATGGCTACACCTTC
abundance: many; d_gene: TRBD2; j_gene: TRBJ2-7; v_gene: TRBV7-2; CDR3aa: CASSLVSGGAYEQYF; CDR3nt: TGTGCCAGCAGCTTAGTGAGCGGGGGAGCCTACGAGCAGTACTTC
abundance: few; d_gene: NA; j_gene: TRBJ1-2; v_gene: TRBV7-9; CDR3aa: CASSLVGQESYYGYTF; CDR3nt: TGTGCCAGCAGCTTAGTAGGTCAGGAATCCTACTATGGCTACACCTTC
abundance: NA; d_gene: NA; j_gene: TRBJ1-1; v_gene: TRBV30; CDR3aa: CAWSHGNTEAFF; CDR3nt: TGTGCCTGGAGTCACGGGAACACTGAAGCTTTCTTT